This T cell receptor (beta chain) was sequenced during a study of cytomegalovirus exposure and HLA in healthy donors. General observations from the study: In an earlier analysis, most TCR beta V segments were productive about 87% or about 30% of the time. Among TCR sequences, most were rare, though some public TCRs appeared in many donors. The later analysis indicated that the majority of CMV-associated TCR beta chains appeared HLA-restricted.

60 Vbeta and 13 Jbeta primers were used in PCR. Profiling relied on immunoSEQ multiplex PCR, and the TCRdb table lists in-frame clones only, not all of them. The table has about 190,000 clones, roughly 80% seen once; the top ten hold roughly 6.7%. Points on this clone: No antigen is known for it.

While unrecorded immune exposures were likely, the donors were nominally healthy when sampled. Looked up from germline, CDR1 is SGHTA and CDR2 is FQGNSA. V lost 1 base and J lost 2, with 15 bases in between. This CDR3 is built from 17 residues. The chain carries TRBV7-2 and TRBJ2-1; D might be TRBD1 (6 bases). The sample comprised PBMCs. This sequence originates from a man aged 40-55 years in good health and CMV-seropositive. The CDR3 is CASSLGRFRGPYNEQFF. Here the CDR3 DNA reads TGTGCCAGCAGCTTAGGTAGGTTCAGGGGACCCTACAATGAGCAGTTCTTC. The whole variable domain, remainder taken from reference TRBV7-2 and TRBJ2-1, is GAGVSQSPSNKVTEKGKDVELRCDPISGHTALYWYRQSLGQGLEFLIYFQGNSAPDKSGLPSDRFSAERTGGSVSTLTIQRTQQEDSAVYLCASSLGRFRGPYNEQFFGPGTRLTVL.